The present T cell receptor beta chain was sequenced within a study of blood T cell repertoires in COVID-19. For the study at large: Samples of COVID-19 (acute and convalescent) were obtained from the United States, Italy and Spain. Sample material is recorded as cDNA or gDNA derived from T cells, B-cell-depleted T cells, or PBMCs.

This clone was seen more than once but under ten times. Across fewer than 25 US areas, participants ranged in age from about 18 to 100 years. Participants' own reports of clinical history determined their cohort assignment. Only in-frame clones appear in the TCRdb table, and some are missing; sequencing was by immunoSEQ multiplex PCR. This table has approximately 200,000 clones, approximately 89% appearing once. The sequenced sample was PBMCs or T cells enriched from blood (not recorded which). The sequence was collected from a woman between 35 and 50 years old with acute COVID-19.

The CDR3 bases are TGCGCCAGCAGCTTGGACAGGTACGAGCAGTACTTC. Translation gives CASSLDRYEQYF. The chain joins TRBV5-1 to TRBJ2-7; weak D call: TRBD1 (5 bases). The CDR3 totals 12 residues. Germline CDR1 is SGHRS and CDR2 is YFSETQ. Trimming left V 0 bases short and J 4 bases short, with 5 bases between. The variable domain in full, completed from reference TRBV5-1 and TRBJ2-7, reads KAGVTQTPRYLIKTRGQQVTLSCSPISGHRSVSWYQQTPGQGLQFLFEYFSETQRNKGNFPGRFSGRQFSNSRSEMNVSTLELGDSALYLCASSLDRYEQYFGPGTRLTVT.